Presented here are 15 T cell receptor beta chains from one specimen sequenced in a study of blood T cell repertoires in COVID-19. Measured with immunoSEQ multiplex PCR; TCRdb has only the in-frame clones, and not every one. This table holds 300,000 to 450,000 clones, around 85% found once. The sample comprised peripheral blood. The receptors originated from a woman aged 18-29 years with acute or convalescent COVID-19.

The chain uses TRBV9 and TRBJ1-1; TRBD1 is a possible D gene (6 bases). The germline V and J ends were trimmed by 0 bases and 4 bases, with 19 bases remaining between them. CDR3 size: 17 residues. Per germline, CDR1 SGDLS and CDR2 YYNGEE. The CDR3 is CASSVGGPLLQGTEAFF. DNA for the CDR3: TGTGCCAGCAGCGTAGGGGGGCCGCTACTCCAGGGCACTGAAGCTTTCTTT. Combining the CDR3 with reference TRBV9 and TRBJ1-1 gives the whole variable domain DSGVTQTPKHLITATGQRVTLRCSPRSGDLSVYWYQQSLDQGLQFLIQYYNGEERAKGNILERFSAQQFPDLHSELNLSSLELGDSALYFCASSVGGPLLQGTEAFFGQGTRLTVV.

This chain links TRBV6-6 with TRBJ2-1; 11 bases line up with TRBD2. V was clipped by 4 bases and J by 6 bases; unmatched bases: 5. The CDR3 loop spans 15 amino acids. Germline-derived CDR1 and CDR2 are MNHNY and SVGAGI (reference sequence). The CDR3 coding sequence is TGTGCCAGCAGTTCCGGGACTAGCGGCTCCAATGAGCAGTTCTTC. It translates to CASSSGTSGSNEQFF.

V is TRBV10-1 and J is TRBJ1-3; the match to TRBD1 covers 8 bases. The CDR3 runs 15 residues. Germline CDR1 is WNHNN and CDR2 is SYGVQD (reference sequence). Trimming at V came to 3 bases and at J to 0 bases, leaving 1 base not matched to a gene. CDR3 nucleotides: TGCGCCAGCAGTGAAGGACAGGGCTCTGGAAACACCATATATTTT. It codes for CASSEGQGSGNTIYF.

This clone was seen only once. The chain uses TRBV24-1 and TRBJ2-1; TRBD2 matches 7 bases. The CDR3 has 16 amino acids. V shed 4 bases and J 8 bases; nucleotides not matched to a gene: 13. The V gene's germline CDR1 is KGHDR and CDR2 SFDVKD. The CDR3 is CATSDFTSQGGDEQFF. The CDR3, as DNA: TGTGCCACCAGTGACTTCACATCCCAGGGAGGGGATGAGCAGTTCTTC.

This clone has more than one count but fewer than ten. V is TRBV2 and J is TRBJ1-6; D is unresolved. Germline V gene data show CDR1 as SNHLY and CDR2 as FYNNEI. The CDR3 is 12 amino acids. The ends were cut back, 4 bases at V and 9 bases at J, with 7 bases in the middle. The CDR3 nucleotides read TGTGCCAGCAGTGTTGTTATTTCACCCCTCCACTTT. Encoded protein: CASSVVISPLHF.

This chain connects TRBV28 to TRBJ2-1, with a weak D call TRBD1 (5 bases). With 1 base removed from V and 6 bases from J, the gap between germline ends came to 22 bases. CDR3 size: 18 residues. Germline loops: CDR1 MDHEN, CDR2 SYDVKM. CDR3 residues: CASSLLSFRRGRGNEQFF. In DNA form, the CDR3 reads TGTGCCAGCAGTTTATTGTCATTCCGTAGGGGCCGTGGCAATGAGCAGTTCTTC.

This clone has more than one count but fewer than ten. The J gene is TRBJ2-5, the V gene TRBV5-8, with D hard to call. The CDR3 runs to 16 residues. With 0 bases removed from V and 0 bases from J, the gap between germline ends came to 12 bases. Germline V lookup: CDR1 SGHTS, CDR2 YDEGEE. The CDR3 coding sequence is TGTGCCAGCAGCTTGGAGGCAGAGAGGTACCAAGAGACCCAGTACTTC. This encodes CASSLEAERYQETQYF. Combining the CDR3 with reference TRBV5-8 and TRBJ2-5 gives the whole variable domain EAGVTQSPTHLIKTRGQQATLRCSPISGHTSVYWYQQALGLGLQFLLWYDEGEERNRGNFPPRFSGRQFPNYSSELNVNALELEDSALYLCASSLEAERYQETQYFGPGTRLLVL.

The V gene is TRBV10-3, the J gene TRBJ1-4; 9 nucleotides line up with TRBD1. The CDR3 totals 16 residues. Germline loops: CDR1 ENHRY, CDR2 SYGVKD. V lost 4 bases to trimming and J lost 5 bases; unmatched junction nucleotides: 8. The CDR3 is CAISGNRDRANEKLFF. CDR3 nucleotide sequence: TGTGCCATCAGTGGTAACCGGGACAGGGCGAATGAAAAACTGTTTTTT.

The CDR3 nucleotides are TGCAGCGTTGGATCAGGGGAGACCCAGTACTTC. It is translated as CSVGSGETQYF. The V and J genes are TRBV29-1 and TRBJ2-5; possibly TRBD1 for D (5 bases). CDR3 size: 11 residues. Germline loops: CDR1 SQVTM, CDR2 ANQGSEA. Trimming shortened V by 4 bases and J by 5 bases, and 8 bases separated the two germline ends.

The gene calls are TRBV4-1 and TRBJ1-3, with a possible D match to TRBD1 (5 bases). Per the germline V gene, CDR1 is MGHRA and CDR2 is YSYEKL. This CDR3 region has 17 residues. With 4 bases removed from V and 4 bases from J, the gap between germline ends came to 20 bases. The chain's CDR3 is CASSPGGGDEWGNTIYF. The DNA for the CDR3 is TGCGCCAGCAGCCCCGGCGGGGGGGATGAGTGGGGAAACACCATATATTTT.

This clone came up once. V is TRBV3-1 (or the pseudogene TRBV3-2) and J is TRBJ1-2; 7 bases align to TRBD1. The CDR3 spans 14 residues. Germline V gene lookup returns CDR1 LGHDT and CDR2 YNNKEL (reference sequence). J gave up 3 bases and V 4 bases, and 5 bases lay outside the gene matches. DNA of the CDR3: TGTGCCAGCAGCCGCCCCGACAGGGACTATGGCTACACCTTC. Protein: CASSRPDRDYGYTF.

The rearrangement joins TRBV11-2 to TRBJ1-5; TRBD1 matches at 10 bases. Trimming took 6 bases from V and 5 from J; bases not matched to a gene: 4. Germline lookup yields CDR1 SGHAT and CDR2 FQNNGV. This CDR3 region has 14 residues. DNA of the CDR3: TGTGCCAGCAGTTTTGACAGGGGGCATCAGCCCCAGCATTTT. It yields the protein CASSFDRGHQPQHF. The full variable domain, in which reference TRBV11-2 and TRBJ1-5 provide the parts outside the CDR3, is EAGVAQSPRYKIIEKRQSVAFWCNPISGHATLYWYQQILGQGPKLLIQFQNNGVVDDSQLPKDRFSAERLKGVDSTLKIQPAKLEDSAVYLCASSFDRGHQPQHFGDGTRLSIL.

The rearrangement uses TRBV28 and TRBJ1-2; D unresolved. V lost 10 bases and J 1 base, leaving 13 bases between the germline ends. Germline V gene data show CDR1 as MDHEN and CDR2 as SYDVKM. The length of the CDR3 is 13 residues. The CDR3 nucleotides are TGTGCCACACAAGATCATAATAACTATGGCTACACCTTC. This encodes CATQDHNNYGYTF.

The chain joins TRBV5-1 to TRBJ2-3; D is unresolved. Trimming removed 0 bases at V and 2 bases at J, with 16 bases between. Looked up from germline, CDR1 is SGHRS and CDR2 is YFSETQ. The CDR3 consists of 17 residues. In DNA form, the CDR3 reads TGCGCCAGCAGCTTGGTTACCAGCGCCAAAGACACAGATACGCAGTATTTT. Translated, it gives CASSLVTSAKDTDTQYF.

The chain employs TRBV28 and TRBJ1-6; D is ambiguous. The CDR3 covers 15 residues. Trimming removed 2 bases at V and 1 base at J, with 6 bases between. Germline CDR1 is MDHEN and CDR2 is SYDVKM. CDR3 bases: TGTGCCAGCAGTTTACCAGGTTCCTATAATTCACCCCTCCACTTT. Residues: CASSLPGSYNSPLHF. The whole variable domain, filled in from reference TRBV28 and TRBJ1-6, reads DVKVTQSSRYLVKRTGEKVFLECVQDMDHENMFWYRQDPGLGLRLIYFSYDVKMKEKGDIPEGYSVSREKKERFSLILESASTNQTSMYLCASSLPGSYNSPLHFGNGTRLTVT.